Following are 12 T cell receptor beta chains from one sample sequenced in a study of somatic mutations in cytotoxic T cells in rheumatoid arthritis. Sequencing used immunoSEQ multiplex PCR; TCRdb keeps in-frame clones, though not all of them. This table holds 6,500 to 7,500 clones, 80% to 90% found once. Sample: CD8+ T cells sorted from blood. The receptors were gathered from a woman in her 70s with rheumatoid arthritis.

The chain combines TRBV2 with TRBJ2-7; a possible D gene is TRBD1 (5 bases). The CDR3 runs to 10 residues. CDR1 SNHLY and CDR2 FYNNEI come from the germline V gene. Trimming removed 7 bases from V and 6 bases from J, with 7 bases in between. CDR3 protein: CASMQGEQYF. The CDR3 nucleotides are TGTGCCAGCATGCAGGGCGAGCAGTACTTC. Looking up the rest from reference TRBV2 and TRBJ2-7 gives the full variable domain: EPEVTQTPSHQVTQMGQEVILRCVPISNHLYFYWYRQILGQKVEFLVSFYNNEISEKSEIFDDQFSVERPDGSNFTLKIRSTKLEDSAMYFCASMQGEQYFGPGTRLTVT.

The chain couples TRBV5-1 to TRBJ1-2; 8 bases line up with TRBD1. The CDR3 contains 14 residues. J gave up 4 bases and V 1 base, and 3 bases lay outside the gene matches. Germline-derived CDR1 and CDR2 are SGHRS and YFSETQ. CDR3 bases: TGCGCCAGCAGCTTGACGACAGGGGTCTATGGCTACACCTTC. Translating gives CASSLTTGVYGYTF.

The chain carries TRBV27 and TRBJ2-1; the match to TRBD1 covers 8 bases. Germline CDR1 MNHEY, CDR2 SMNVEV (reference sequence). The V and J ends lost 0 bases and 5 bases, in that order; junction bases with no gene match: 6. The CDR3 has 16 residues. CDR3 DNA sequence: TGTGCCAGCAGTTTATCGTTGGGACAGGCCGACAATGAGCAGTTCTTC. Translated: CASSLSLGQADNEQFF.

The chain joins TRBV7-9 to TRBJ2-1; TRBD2 might be the D (5 bases). V was cut by 10 bases and J by 0 bases, with 19 bases left in between. Germline-derived CDR1 and CDR2 are SEHNR and FQNEAQ (reference sequence). The CDR3 is made up of 16 amino acids. CDR3 sequence: CATKPVTGSSYNEQFF. The CDR3 bases are TGTGCCACCAAACCAGTGACTGGGAGCTCCTACAATGAGCAGTTCTTC.

The rearrangement links TRBV7-8 to TRBJ2-7, with D perhaps TRBD2 (6 bases). The germline V gene has CDR1 SGHVS and CDR2 FQNEAQ. The CDR3 consists of 16 residues. V gave up 1 base and J gave up 0 bases, with 13 bases separating them. The CDR3 DNA is TGTGCCAGCAGCTTAGGGAGGGACGGTAGCTCCTACGAGCAGTACTTC. Encoded protein: CASSLGRDGSSYEQYF.

The chain uses TRBV7-2 and TRBJ1-2; D might be TRBD1 (6 bases). Germline V gene data show CDR1 as SGHTA and CDR2 as FQGNSA. With 3 bases removed from V and 5 bases from J, the gap between germline ends came to 13 bases. This CDR3 is built from 14 residues. Here the CDR3 DNA reads TGTGCCAGCAGCTTGGGACATCTCTTGTATGGCTACACCTTC. Amino acid sequence: CASSLGHLLYGYTF.

This chain joins TRBV4-3 and TRBJ2-7; possibly TRBD1 for D (6 bases). Germline V gene sequence: CDR1 LGHNA, CDR2 YSLEER. The V end lost 0 bases, the J end lost 4 bases, and 13 bases lay between the germline ends. This CDR3 spans 15 amino acids. CDR3 loop: CASSQEWDTYYEQYF. Here the CDR3 DNA reads TGCGCCAGCAGCCAAGAATGGGACACTTATTACGAGCAGTACTTC.

The V gene is TRBV11-2, the J gene TRBJ1-2, with 7 bases matching TRBD1. This CDR3 contains 17 residues. Trimming at V came to 5 bases and at J to 5 bases, leaving 17 bases not matched to a gene. Germline loops: CDR1 SGHAT, CDR2 FQNNGV. CDR3: CASSPRGGQLGSYGYTF. The CDR3 coding sequence is TGTGCCAGCAGCCCCCGAGGGGGACAGCTCGGTTCATATGGCTACACCTTC.

The gene calls are TRBV5-1 and TRBJ2-1, with TRBD2 matching 7 bases. CDR1 is SGHRS, CDR2 YFSETQ, per germline. This CDR3 has 15 residues. The J segment lost 4 bases and the V segment lost 3 bases, leaving 7 bases of the junction unmatched. DNA for the CDR3: TGCGCCAGCAGCTCCGGGACTAACCTTTACAATGAGCAGTTCTTC. As protein: CASSSGTNLYNEQFF.

The chain uses TRBV6-5 and TRBJ2-5; 8 nucleotides match TRBD2. V dropped 6 bases and J dropped 1; count of bases not matched to a gene: 7. CDR3 length equals 15 residues. CDR1 and CDR2 from the germline V gene are MNHEY and SVGAGI. Here the CDR3 DNA reads TGTGCCAGCAGCCCCAGCGGGGGTCTCCAAGAGACCCAGTACTTC. This sequence encodes CASSPSGGLQETQYF.

The V and J genes are TRBV6-5 and TRBJ2-2, with D maybe TRBD2 (6 bases). From germline, CDR1 is MNHEY and CDR2 SVGAGI. The germline V and J ends were trimmed by 1 base and 5 bases, with 11 bases remaining between them. The CDR3 consists of 15 residues. CDR3 residues: CASSYWRDRTGELFF. The CDR3 DNA reads TGTGCCAGCAGTTACTGGAGGGATCGAACCGGGGAGCTGTTTTTT.

The chain employs TRBV29-1 and TRBJ1-2; D call uncertain. V lost 3 bases to trimming and J lost 3 bases, with 11 bases between them. Per germline, CDR1 SQVTM and CDR2 ANQGSEA. This CDR3 is built from 13 residues. The CDR3: CSVDGVEDYGYTF. The CDR3 DNA reads TGCAGCGTTGACGGGGTAGAGGACTATGGCTACACCTTC.